This T cell receptor beta chain was captured by sequencing in a study of T cells in Graves' hyperthyroidism and ophthalmopathy. Trimming left V 4 bases short and J 2 bases short, with 19 bases between. The CDR3 is 17 amino acids. The germline gives CDR1 SGDLS, CDR2 YYNGEE. Amplified TCR beta CDR3 regions derived from RNA transcripts. The primer set for the first-round RT-PCR of the TCR CDR3 was HTBI. One entry per CDR3 protein results from TCRdb running MiXCR on the multiplex PCR reads. Here the sample spans hundreds of thousands of distinct CDR3 sequences, over 35% being singletons. The sequencing sample was made of blood. The chain links TRBV9 to TRBJ1-3; perhaps TRBD1 as D (5 bases). This clonotype was obtained from a man between 18 and 35 years old with Graves' hyperthyroidism. The CDR3 DNA follows: TGTGCCAGCAGCCGGGATGGTGGGGGAGGCACTGGAAACACCATATATTTT. Translating it yields CASSRDGGGGTGNTIYF.